The 3 T cell receptor beta chains below were found in one sample sequenced in a study of Ad26.COV2.S vaccination and SARS-CoV-2 variants. The repertoire was sequenced with immunoSEQ multiplex PCR; TCRdb's copy has only in-frame clones and lacks some. This table holds around 350,000 clones, roughly nine tenths found once. The sequencing used peripheral blood, collected after recovery from COVID-19. The source of these receptors is a human donor who had recovered from COVID-19.

This clone was observed once. This rearrangement joins TRBV19 to TRBJ1-5; D gene ambiguous. Trimming stripped 2 bases from V and 6 bases from J, with 11 bases between. CDR3 length: 14 amino acids. Per germline, CDR1 LNHDA and CDR2 SQIVND (reference sequence). The CDR3 DNA follows: TGTGCCAGTAGTATAAAACTGGGCGGTCAGCCCCAGCATTTT. It codes for CASSIKLGGQPQHF.

The chain recombines TRBV11-3 with TRBJ2-2; D uncertain. The germline V gene has CDR1 SGHNT and CDR2 YENEEA. CDR3 length: 15 amino acids. Trimming pared 4 bases from V and 1 base from J, leaving 10 bases between. CDR3 coding DNA: TGTGCCAGCAGCTCCAGGCAAATGAACACCGGGGAGCTGTTTTTT. Translated: CASSSRQMNTGELFF.

The chain carries TRBV6-5 and TRBJ1-2; 12 bases agree with TRBD1. From germline, CDR1 is MNHEY and CDR2 SVGAGI. The junction had 6 bases not matched to a gene; V was cut back by 0 bases and J by 7 bases. The CDR3 extends over 16 amino acids. CDR3 nucleotide sequence: TGTGCCAGCAGTTACTCGGGGGGACAGGGGGCGGTTGGCTACACCTTC. It specifies CASSYSGGQGAVGYTF.